These 22 T cell receptor beta chains originate from one sample sequenced in a study of T cell responses to AZD1222 COVID-19 vaccine. Sequenced by immunoSEQ multiplex PCR; TCRdb stores in-frame clones only, minus some. The table records approximately 110,000 clones, more than 75% of them present only once. The sample here was peripheral blood, taken on day 0 of AZD1222 vaccination. The receptors originated from an adult in good health.

This clone has only one observation. This rearrangement joins TRBV4-1 to TRBJ2-7; the match to TRBD2 covers 14 bases. Trimming removed 0 bases from V and 9 bases from J; junction bases left unmatched: 7. Germline lookup yields CDR1 MGHRA and CDR2 YSYEKL. The CDR3 has 16 residues. Here the CDR3 reads CASSQDRLAGGPWQYF. The CDR3 DNA sequence: TGCGCCAGCAGCCAAGATAGACTAGCGGGAGGGCCCTGGCAGTACTTC.

This clone showed up just a few times. The chain employs TRBV12-3 or TRBV12-4 and TRBJ1-1; 7 bases map to TRBD1. The CDR3 extends over 13 amino acids. Germline trimming cut 7 bases from V and 1 base from J; bases unmatched to any gene: 3. CDR3 residues: CASTWDRNTEAFF. DNA for the CDR3: TGTGCCAGCACCTGGGACAGGAACACTGAAGCTTTCTTT.

As regards this clone: Other DNA sequences in the same sample also yield this CDR3. V usage is TRBV12-3 or TRBV12-4 and J usage is TRBJ2-5; D remains ambiguous. Trimming left V 5 bases short and J 1 base short, with 5 bases between. This CDR3 region has 12 residues. The CDR3 bases are TGTGCCAGCAGTCCCCTCCAAGAGACCCAGTACTTC. It encodes CASSPLQETQYF.

This rearrangement joins TRBV20-1 to TRBJ2-3; weak D call: TRBD2 (5 bases). Germline lookup yields CDR1 DFQATT and CDR2 SNEGSKA (reference sequence). The CDR3 is 11 amino acids. Trimming cost V 6 bases and J 5 bases, with 9 bases left between them. CDR3 in amino acids: CSANGLDTQYF. As DNA, the CDR3 is TGCAGTGCAAATGGACTAGATACGCAGTATTTT.

This clone was counted only a few times. The J gene is TRBJ1-5, the V gene TRBV5-6; D is uncertain. The V gene lost 1 base and the J gene lost 1 base, with 9 bases spanning the gap. Germline V gene data show CDR1 as SGHDT and CDR2 as YYEEEE. The CDR3 totals 15 residues. The CDR3: CASSLNRISNQPQHF. The CDR3 DNA reads as TGTGCCAGCAGCTTGAATAGGATCAGCAATCAGCCCCAGCATTTT. The full variable domain, rest sourced from reference TRBV5-6 and TRBJ1-5, is DAGVTQSPTHLIKTRGQQVTLRCSPKSGHDTVSWYQQALGQGPQFIFQYYEEEERQRGNFPDRFSGHQFPNYSSELNVNALLLGDSALYLCASSLNRISNQPQHFGDGTRLSIL.

This clone was recorded only once. V gene TRBV11-1 combines with J gene TRBJ2-7; maybe TRBD1 (5 bases). The CDR3 length is 13 residues. The V gene lost 1 base and the J gene lost 4 bases, with 8 bases spanning the gap. CDR1 is SGHAT and CDR2 is FQDESV in the germline V gene (reference sequence). The CDR3 DNA follows: TGTGCCAGCAGCTTAGGTAGGGGATACGAGCAGTACTTC. This encodes CASSLGRGYEQYF.

The rearrangement links TRBV7-8 to TRBJ1-5, with 10 bases aligning to TRBD1. Germline values: CDR1 SGHVS, CDR2 FQNEAQ. CDR3 length: 15 residues. The V segment lost 2 bases and the J segment 9 bases; nucleotides outside the gene matches: 7. The CDR3 spells CASSLRDRGGGPQHF. The CDR3 DNA follows: TGTGCCAGCAGCTTACGGGACAGGGGCGGGGGGCCCCAGCATTTT.

Comments on this clone: The identical CDR3 is also encoded by other nucleotide sequences in the sample. The chain is built from TRBV30 and TRBJ2-7, with 7 bases lining up with TRBD2. After removal of 2 bases from V and 0 bases from J, the junction contained 4 bases not matched to a gene. Germline CDR1 reads GTSNPN; CDR2 reads SVGIG (reference sequence). The CDR3 has 14 residues. In DNA form, the CDR3 reads TGTGCCTGGAGTCGGGGAGGGAGCTCCTACGAGCAGTACTTC. The encoded protein is CAWSRGGSSYEQYF.

This clone ranks as medium-sized. The CDR3 DNA reads as TGCGCCAGCAGCTTGGTGAAGGCTAGCGGGAGGGAGACCCAGTACTTC. Translating it yields CASSLVKASGRETQYF. The chain carries TRBV5-1 and TRBJ2-5; 11 bases are shared with TRBD2. This CDR3 contains 16 residues. CDR1 is SGHRS, CDR2 YFSETQ, per germline. Trimming at V came to 0 bases and at J to 5 bases, leaving 6 bases not matched to a gene.

CDR3 region: CASSSLGQTEEQYF. In nucleotides, the CDR3 is TGTGCCAGCAGCTCCTTGGGACAGACGGAAGAGCAGTACTTC. V is TRBV13 and J is TRBJ2-7, with 7 bases aligning to TRBD1. Germline loops: CDR1 PRHDT, CDR2 FYEKMQ (reference sequence). The CDR3 totals 14 residues. Losses at the gene ends were 4 bases for V and 7 bases for J; bases not matched to a gene: 10.

The chain has TRBV2 and TRBJ2-3; the D is unclear. The CDR3 is 14 residues long. Trimming removed 7 bases at V and 0 bases at J, with 11 bases between. CDR1 and CDR2 (germline): SNHLY, FYNNEI. CDR3 amino acids: CASTRLTSTDTQYF. As DNA, the CDR3 is TGTGCCAGCACTAGGTTGACTAGCACAGATACGCAGTATTTT. Full variable domain (outside the CDR3, taken from reference TRBV2 and TRBJ2-3): EPEVTQTPSHQVTQMGQEVILRCVPISNHLYFYWYRQILGQKVEFLVSFYNNEISEKSEIFDDQFSVERPDGSNFTLKIRSTKLEDSAMYFCASTRLTSTDTQYFGPGTRLTVL.

The CDR3 is CTDLGGEQYF. The CDR3 DNA sequence: TGCACCGACCTCGGCGGCGAGCAGTACTTC. The rearrangement joins TRBV29-1 to TRBJ2-7; D gene unclear. Per the germline V gene, CDR1 is SQVTM and CDR2 is ANQGSEA. The CDR3 is 10 amino acids.

This clone came up once. This chain connects TRBV5-1 to TRBJ1-6; TRBD1 matches at 9 bases. Trimming at V came to 4 bases and at J to 14 bases, leaving 13 bases not matched to a gene. The CDR3 is 15 residues long. Germline V CDR1 and CDR2: SGHRS, YFSETQ. CDR3 region: CASSNSGQGQGTLHF. The DNA of the CDR3 is TGCGCCAGCAGCAACTCGGGACAGGGCCAGGGTACCCTCCACTTT.

The chain is built from TRBV5-1 and TRBJ2-2; the D gene is possibly TRBD1 (6 bases). CDR3 length equals 16 residues. The V and J ends lost 4 bases and 1 base respectively, with 14 bases between them. CDR1 and CDR2 (germline): SGHRS, YFSETQ. Here the CDR3 DNA reads TGCGCCAGCAGCCCCGGTTGGGGACAGAACACCGGGGAGCTGTTTTTT. Its protein is CASSPGWGQNTGELFF.

This clone was seen a single time. The V and J genes are TRBV4-3 and TRBJ1-6; possibly TRBD1 for D (5 bases). The CDR3 extends over 16 amino acids. Trimming cost V 2 bases and J 6 bases, with 14 bases left between them. CDR1 LGHNA and CDR2 YSLEER come from the germline V gene. The chain's CDR3 is CASSQKRAGGNSPLHF. The CDR3, as DNA: TGCGCCAGCAGCCAAAAACGGGCCGGGGGTAATTCACCCCTCCACTTT.

The chain links TRBV19 to TRBJ2-7; D gene uncertain. Trimming cost V 5 bases and J 1 base, with 6 bases left between them. The CDR3 loop spans 12 amino acids. Germline-derived CDR1 and CDR2 are LNHDA and SQIVND (reference sequence). As DNA, the CDR3 is TGTGCCAGTAGTTCGAGTTCCTACGAGCAGTACTTC. Its protein product is CASSSSSYEQYF. Looking up the rest from reference TRBV19 and TRBJ2-7 gives the full variable domain: DGGITQSPKYLFRKEGQNVTLSCEQNLNHDAMYWYRQDPGQGLRLIYYSQIVNDFQKGDIAEGYSVSREKKESFPLTVTSAQKNPTAFYLCASSSSSYEQYFGPGTRLTVT.

The V gene is TRBV4-1, the J gene TRBJ2-2; TRBD2 agrees at 12 bases. V shed 6 bases and J 5 bases; nucleotides not matched to a gene: 10. Looked up from germline, CDR1 is MGHRA and CDR2 is YSYEKL. This CDR3 comprises 17 residues. The CDR3 here is CASRGGGLAGFTGELFF. CDR3 DNA sequence: TGCGCCAGCAGGGGGGGAGGACTAGCGGGATTTACCGGGGAGCTGTTTTTT.

The chain couples TRBV28 to TRBJ1-1, with D unclear. The CDR3 has 13 amino acids. From germline, CDR1 is MDHEN and CDR2 SYDVKM. Trimming removed 5 bases from V and 6 bases from J, with 13 bases in between. The DNA of the CDR3 is TGTGCCAGCAGTCCCGCCGGAAAGGCTGAAGCTTTCTTT. As protein: CASSPAGKAEAFF. Filled out from reference TRBV28 and TRBJ1-1, the complete variable domain reads DVKVTQSSRYLVKRTGEKVFLECVQDMDHENMFWYRQDPGLGLRLIYFSYDVKMKEKGDIPEGYSVSREKKERFSLILESASTNQTSMYLCASSPAGKAEAFFGQGTRLTVV.

The chain employs TRBV7-2 and TRBJ1-5, with D perhaps TRBD1 (5 bases). CDR1 is SGHTA and CDR2 is FQGNSA in the germline V gene. This CDR3 spans 15 amino acids. V dropped 5 bases and J dropped 5 bases, with 16 bases sitting between them. CDR3 nucleotide sequence: TGTGCCAGCAGCCCCTGGGCTGGGGGACATCAGCCCCAGCATTTT. This encodes CASSPWAGGHQPQHF.

V is TRBV15 and J is TRBJ2-7; 8 bases map to TRBD1. This CDR3 comprises 15 residues. Per the germline V gene, CDR1 is LNHNV and CDR2 is YYDKDF (reference sequence). The J segment lost 2 bases and the V segment lost 1 base, leaving 4 bases of the junction unmatched. The CDR3 here is CATSRGGTGTYEQYF. CDR3 DNA sequence: TGTGCCACCAGCAGAGGGGGGACAGGCACCTACGAGCAGTACTTC. Full variable domain (outside the CDR3, taken from reference TRBV15 and TRBJ2-7): DAMVIQNPRYQVTQFGKPVTLSCSQTLNHNVMYWYQQKSSQAPKLLFHYYDKDFNNEADTPDNFQSRRPNTSFCFLDIRSPGLGDTAMYLCATSRGGTGTYEQYFGPGTRLTVT.

The chain is built from TRBV30 and TRBJ1-1; D remains unclear. Trimming removed 2 bases at V and 5 bases at J, with 12 bases between. Germline V lookup: CDR1 GTSNPN, CDR2 SVGIG (reference sequence). The CDR3 has 13 residues. The CDR3 DNA follows: TGTGCCTGGAGTTGGCAGGAGGAGACTGAAGCTTTCTTT. It translates to CAWSWQEETEAFF.

CDR3 DNA sequence: TGTGCCAGCAGAGGAGACCTTTACACCGGGGAGCTGTTTTTT. Protein product: CASRGDLYTGELFF. V usage is TRBV2 and J usage is TRBJ2-2; D remains unclear. The CDR3 covers 14 residues. The germline gives CDR1 SNHLY, CDR2 FYNNEI. Trimming stripped 6 bases from V and 3 bases from J, with 11 bases between.